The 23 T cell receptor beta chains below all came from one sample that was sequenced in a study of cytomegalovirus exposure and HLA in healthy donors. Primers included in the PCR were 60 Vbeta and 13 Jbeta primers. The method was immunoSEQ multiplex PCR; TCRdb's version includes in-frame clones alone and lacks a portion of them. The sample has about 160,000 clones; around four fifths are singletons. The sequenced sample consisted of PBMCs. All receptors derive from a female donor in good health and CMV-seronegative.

CDR3 DNA sequence: TGCGCCAGCAGCTTGGAGGGGTCCTCTGGGGCCAACGTCCTGACTTTC. Its protein is CASSLEGSSGANVLTF. V usage is TRBV5-1 and J usage is TRBJ2-6, with a tentative D call TRBD1 (5 bases). The CDR3 spans 16 residues. The V gene lost 0 bases and the J gene lost 0 bases, with 7 bases spanning the gap. Germline-derived CDR1 and CDR2 are SGHRS and YFSETQ.

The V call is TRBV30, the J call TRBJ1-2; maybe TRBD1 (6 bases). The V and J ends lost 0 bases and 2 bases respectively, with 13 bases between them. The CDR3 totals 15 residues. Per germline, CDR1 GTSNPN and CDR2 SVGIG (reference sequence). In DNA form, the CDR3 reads TGTGCCTGGAGTGTCACAGGGCGGGCCAACTATGGCTACACCTTC. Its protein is CAWSVTGRANYGYTF.

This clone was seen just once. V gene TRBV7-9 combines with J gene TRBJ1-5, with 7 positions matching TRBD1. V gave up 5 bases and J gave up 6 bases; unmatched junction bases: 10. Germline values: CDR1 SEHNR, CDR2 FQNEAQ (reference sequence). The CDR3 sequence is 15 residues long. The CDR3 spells CASSASGTATQPQHF. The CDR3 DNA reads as TGTGCCAGCAGCGCCTCGGGGACAGCTACTCAGCCCCAGCATTTT.

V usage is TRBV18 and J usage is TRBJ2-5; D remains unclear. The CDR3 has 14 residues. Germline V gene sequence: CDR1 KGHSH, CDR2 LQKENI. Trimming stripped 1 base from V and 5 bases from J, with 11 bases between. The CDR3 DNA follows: TGTGCCAGCTCACCACTGGTCTCAGCGGAGACCCAGTACTTC. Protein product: CASSPLVSAETQYF.

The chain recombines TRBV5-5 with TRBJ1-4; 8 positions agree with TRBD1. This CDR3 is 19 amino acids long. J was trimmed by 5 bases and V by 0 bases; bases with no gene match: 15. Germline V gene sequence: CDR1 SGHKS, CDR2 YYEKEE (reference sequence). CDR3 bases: TGTGCCAGCAGCTTGGCCAACACAGGGGGTATGAGTTCGAATGAAAAACTGTTTTTT. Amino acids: CASSLANTGGMSSNEKLFF.

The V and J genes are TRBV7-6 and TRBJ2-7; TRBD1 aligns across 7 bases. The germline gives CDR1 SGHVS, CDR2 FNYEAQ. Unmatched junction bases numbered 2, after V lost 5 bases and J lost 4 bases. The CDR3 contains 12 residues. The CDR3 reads CASSLQGYEQYF. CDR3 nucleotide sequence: TGTGCCAGCAGCCTACAGGGGTACGAGCAGTACTTC.

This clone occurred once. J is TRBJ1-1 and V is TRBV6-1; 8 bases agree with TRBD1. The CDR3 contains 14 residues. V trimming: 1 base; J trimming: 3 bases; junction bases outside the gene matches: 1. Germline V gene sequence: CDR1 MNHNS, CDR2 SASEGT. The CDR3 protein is CASSEGQGYTEAFF. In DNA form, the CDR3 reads TGTGCCAGCAGTGAAGGACAGGGGTACACTGAAGCTTTCTTT.

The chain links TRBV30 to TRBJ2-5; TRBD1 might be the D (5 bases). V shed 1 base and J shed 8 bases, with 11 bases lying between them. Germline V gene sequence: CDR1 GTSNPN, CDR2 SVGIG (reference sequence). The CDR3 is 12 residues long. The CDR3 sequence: CAWSGGGSTQYF. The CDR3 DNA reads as TGTGCCTGGAGTGGGGGCGGATCTACCCAGTACTTC.

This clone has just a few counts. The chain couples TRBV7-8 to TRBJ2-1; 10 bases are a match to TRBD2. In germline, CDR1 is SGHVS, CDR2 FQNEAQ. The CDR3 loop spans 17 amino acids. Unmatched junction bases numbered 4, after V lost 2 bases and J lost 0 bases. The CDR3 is CASSLRASGGSYNEQFF. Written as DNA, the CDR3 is TGTGCCAGCAGCTTAAGGGCTAGCGGGGGCTCCTACAATGAGCAGTTCTTC.

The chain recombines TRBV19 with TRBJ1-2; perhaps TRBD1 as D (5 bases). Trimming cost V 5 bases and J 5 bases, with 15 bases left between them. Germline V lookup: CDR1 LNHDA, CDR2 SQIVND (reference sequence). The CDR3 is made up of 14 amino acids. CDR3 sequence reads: CASSEPPGRYGYTF. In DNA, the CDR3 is TGTGCCAGTAGTGAGCCCCCAGGGCGGTATGGCTACACCTTC.

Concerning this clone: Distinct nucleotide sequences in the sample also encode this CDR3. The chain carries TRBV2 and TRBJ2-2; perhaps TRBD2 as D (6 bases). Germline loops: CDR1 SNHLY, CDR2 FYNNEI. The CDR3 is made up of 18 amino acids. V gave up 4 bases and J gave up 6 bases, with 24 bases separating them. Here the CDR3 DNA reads TGTGCCAGCAGTGTCGGTCCCTTACTTAGCGGAGGGTCCGGGGAGCTGTTTTTT. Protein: CASSVGPLLSGGSGELFF.

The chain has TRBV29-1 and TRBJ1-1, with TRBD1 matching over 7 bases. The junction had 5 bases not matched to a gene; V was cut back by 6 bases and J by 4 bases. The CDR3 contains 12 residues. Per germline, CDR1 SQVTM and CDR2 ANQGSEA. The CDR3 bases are TGCAGCGTGACCAGGACAGGCACTGAAGCTTTCTTT. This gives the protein CSVTRTGTEAFF.

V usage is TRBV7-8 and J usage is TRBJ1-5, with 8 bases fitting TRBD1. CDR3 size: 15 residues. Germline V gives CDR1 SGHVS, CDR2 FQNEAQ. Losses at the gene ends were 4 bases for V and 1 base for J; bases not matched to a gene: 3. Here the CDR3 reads CASSSYRGSNQPQHF. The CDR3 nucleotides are TGTGCCAGCAGCTCTTACAGGGGGAGCAATCAGCCCCAGCATTTT.

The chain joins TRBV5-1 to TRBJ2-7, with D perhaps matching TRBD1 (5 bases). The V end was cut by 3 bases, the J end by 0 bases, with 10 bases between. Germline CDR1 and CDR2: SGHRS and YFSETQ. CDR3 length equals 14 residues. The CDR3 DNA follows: TGCGCCAGCAGCTCCGAAGGGGCCTCCTACGAGCAGTACTTC. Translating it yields CASSSEGASYEQYF.

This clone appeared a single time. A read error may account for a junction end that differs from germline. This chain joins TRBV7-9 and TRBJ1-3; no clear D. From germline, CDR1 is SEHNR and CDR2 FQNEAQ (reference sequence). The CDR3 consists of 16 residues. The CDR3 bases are TGTTCCAGCACCCTTGATGGAGGGCCCTCTGGAAACACCATATATTTT. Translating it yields CSSTLDGGPSGNTIYF.

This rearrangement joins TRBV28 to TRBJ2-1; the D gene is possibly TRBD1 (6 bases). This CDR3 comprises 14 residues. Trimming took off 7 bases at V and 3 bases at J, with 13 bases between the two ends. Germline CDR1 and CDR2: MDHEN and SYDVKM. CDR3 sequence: CASNEGGDYNEQFF. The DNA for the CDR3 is TGTGCCAGCAACGAAGGGGGAGACTACAATGAGCAGTTCTTC.

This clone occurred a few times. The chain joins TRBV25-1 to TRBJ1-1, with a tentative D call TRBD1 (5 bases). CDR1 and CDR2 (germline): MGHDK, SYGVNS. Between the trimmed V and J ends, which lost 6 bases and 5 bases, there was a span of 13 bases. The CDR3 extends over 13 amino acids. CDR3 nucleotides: TGTGCCAGCAGCCCAGGGCAGCATACTGAAGCTTTCTTT. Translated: CASSPGQHTEAFF.

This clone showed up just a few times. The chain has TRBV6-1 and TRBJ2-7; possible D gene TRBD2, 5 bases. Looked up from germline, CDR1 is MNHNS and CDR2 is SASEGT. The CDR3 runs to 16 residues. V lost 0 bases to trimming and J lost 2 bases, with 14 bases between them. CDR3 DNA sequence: TGTGCCAGCAGTGAAGCGCCCGGCAGACTAACCTACGAGCAGTACTTC. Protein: CASSEAPGRLTYEQYF.

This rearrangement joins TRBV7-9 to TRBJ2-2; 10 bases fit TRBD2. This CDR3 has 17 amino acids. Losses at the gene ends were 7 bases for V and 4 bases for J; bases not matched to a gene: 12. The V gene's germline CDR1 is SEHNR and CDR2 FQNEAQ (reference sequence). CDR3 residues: CASILKSSGGATGELFF. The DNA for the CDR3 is TGTGCCAGCATCCTAAAATCGAGCGGGGGGGCCACCGGGGAGCTGTTTTTT.

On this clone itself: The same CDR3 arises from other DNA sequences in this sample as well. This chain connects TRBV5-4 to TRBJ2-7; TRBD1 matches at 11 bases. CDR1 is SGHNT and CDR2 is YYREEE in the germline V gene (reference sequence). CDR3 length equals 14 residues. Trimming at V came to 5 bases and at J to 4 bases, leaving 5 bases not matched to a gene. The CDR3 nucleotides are TGTGCCAGCAGTTCCGGGACAGGGGGATACGAGCAGTACTTC. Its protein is CASSSGTGGYEQYF.

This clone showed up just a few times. Here the CDR3 DNA reads TGTGCCAGCAGCTTCTTAGCGGGGTCGGCCGGGGAGCTGTTTTTT. Its translation is CASSFLAGSAGELFF. The gene calls are TRBV7-8 and TRBJ2-2; 8 positions agree with TRBD2. The CDR3 is 15 residues long. The V and J ends lost 3 bases and 6 bases, in that order; junction bases with no gene match: 6. The germline gives CDR1 SGHVS, CDR2 FQNEAQ.

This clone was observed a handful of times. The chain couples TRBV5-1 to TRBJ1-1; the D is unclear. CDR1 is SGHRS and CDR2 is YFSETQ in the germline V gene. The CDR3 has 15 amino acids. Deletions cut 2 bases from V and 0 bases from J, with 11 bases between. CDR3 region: CASSFTGLMNTEAFF. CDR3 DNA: TGCGCCAGCAGCTTTACGGGATTAATGAACACTGAAGCTTTCTTT.

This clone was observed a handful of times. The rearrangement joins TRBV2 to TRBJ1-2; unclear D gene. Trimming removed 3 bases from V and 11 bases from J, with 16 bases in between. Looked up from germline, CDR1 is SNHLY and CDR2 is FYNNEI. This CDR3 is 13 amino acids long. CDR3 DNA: TGTGCCAGCAGTGAGGTTATCTCGGGGATTTACACCTTC. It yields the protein CASSEVISGIYTF.